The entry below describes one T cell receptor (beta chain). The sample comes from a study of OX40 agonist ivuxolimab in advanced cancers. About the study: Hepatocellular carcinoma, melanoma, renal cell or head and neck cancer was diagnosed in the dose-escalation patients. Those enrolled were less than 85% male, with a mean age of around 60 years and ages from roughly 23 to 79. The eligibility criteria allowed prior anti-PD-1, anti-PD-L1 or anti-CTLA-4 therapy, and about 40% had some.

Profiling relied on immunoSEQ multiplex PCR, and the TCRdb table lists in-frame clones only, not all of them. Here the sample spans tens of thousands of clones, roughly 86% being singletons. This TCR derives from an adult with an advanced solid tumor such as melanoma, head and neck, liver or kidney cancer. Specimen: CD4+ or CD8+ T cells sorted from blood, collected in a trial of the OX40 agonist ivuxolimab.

The CDR3 region has the DNA TGTGCCATCAGTGGGAGGACAGGGCCAATTAGGAACTATGGCTACACCTTC. Protein: CAISGRTGPIRNYGYTF. J is TRBJ1-2 and V is TRBV10-3, with TRBD1 matching over 8 bases. The V and J ends lost 4 bases and 2 bases, in that order; junction bases with no gene match: 12. The CDR3 is made up of 17 amino acids. Germline lookup yields CDR1 ENHRY and CDR2 SYGVKD.